These T cell receptor beta chains were read from a single sample in a study of blood T cell repertoires in COVID-19. Profiled with immunoSEQ multiplex PCR; TCRdb holds only in-frame clones, not every one. The table records approximately 75,000 clones, roughly four fifths of them present only once. Source material: peripheral blood. Source of these receptors: a woman of 80 years or more with active or convalescent COVID-19. Each CDR3 is given with its conserved first and last residue. D genes are given only for firm matches. Expanded clones get a size class; other rows say once, few or many, or leave the size out.

CASSPHRGKGYNEQFF | TGTGCCAGCAGTCCCCACAGGGGTAAAGGGTACAATGAGCAGTTCTTC | TRBV28 | TRBD1 | NA | TRBJ2-1
CASSAGAGNTIYF | TGTGCCAGCAGCGCTGGTGCGGGGAACACCATATATTTT | TRBV9 | NA | NA | TRBJ1-3
CASRASGGNEQFF | TGTGCCAGCAGGGCCTCCGGAGGTAATGAGCAGTTCTTC | TRBV12-3/TRBV12-4 | NA | NA | TRBJ2-1
CASSPKGLAGGIGELFF | TGTGCCAGCAGCCCAAAGGGACTAGCGGGGGGGATCGGGGAGCTGTTTTTT | TRBV7-2 | TRBD2 | NA | TRBJ2-2
CASSLERVTEAFF | TGCGCCAGCAGCTTGGAACGAGTCACTGAAGCTTTCTTT | TRBV5-1 | NA | NA | TRBJ1-1
CASSLGDRGMDTQYF | TGCGCCAGCAGCTTGGGGGACAGGGGGATGGATACGCAGTATTTT | TRBV5-1 | TRBD1 | NA | TRBJ2-3
CASSVSGGSDTQYF | TGTGCCAGCAGCGTAAGCGGGGGGTCGGATACGCAGTATTTT | TRBV9 | TRBD2 | NA | TRBJ2-3
CASSSGGTTEAFF | TGTGCCAGCAGTAGCGGGGGTACAACTGAAGCTTTCTTT | TRBV6-5 | NA | NA | TRBJ1-1
CASSFLQGLDGYTF | TGTGCCAGTAGTTTCCTACAGGGGCTGGACGGCTACACCTTC | TRBV19 | TRBD1 | once | TRBJ1-2
CASSRRTSGSTDTQYF | TGTGCCAGCAGCCGAAGGACTAGCGGGTCGACAGATACGCAGTATTTT | TRBV5-5 | TRBD2 | NA | TRBJ2-3
CASSYSRAGEQYF | TGTGCCAGCAGTTACTCGAGGGCGGGGGAGCAGTACTTC | TRBV6-6 | TRBD2 | NA | TRBJ2-5
CASSPSWEQYF | TGTGCCAGCAGCCCGAGCTGGGAGCAGTACTTC | TRBV6-6 | NA | few | TRBJ2-7
CASHRLAGDEQFF | TGTGCCAGCCATAGACTAGCGGGTGATGAGCAGTTCTTC | TRBV12-3/TRBV12-4 | TRBD2 | NA | TRBJ2-1
CASSLVGGGSSYNSPLHF | TGTGCCAGCAGTCTAGTCGGGGGGGGGAGCTCCTATAATTCACCCCTCCACTTT | TRBV27 | NA | NA | TRBJ1-6
CASSVAETQYF | TGTGCCAGCAGCGTAGCGGAGACCCAGTACTTC | TRBV9 | NA | NA | TRBJ2-5
CASSVAAGGTDTQYF | TGTGCCAGCAGCGTAGCAGCGGGGGGGACAGATACGCAGTATTTT | TRBV9 | TRBD2 | NA | TRBJ2-3
CASSLGVSKNIQYF | TGTGCCAGCAGCTTAGGGGTTTCCAAAAACATTCAGTACTTC | TRBV5-6 | NA | NA | TRBJ2-4
CASSPPGIGQGSEPGEQYF | TGTGCCAGCTCACCACCGGGCATAGGACAGGGCTCCGAACCGGGGGAGCAGTACTTC | TRBV18 | TRBD1 | NA | TRBJ2-7
CASSQDLERSVFTDTQYF | TGTGCCAGCAGCCAAGATCTCGAGAGGAGTGTCTTCACAGATACGCAGTATTTT | TRBV3-1/TRBV3-2 | NA | NA | TRBJ2-3
CAFQQGARRDTEAFF | TGTGCCTTTCAACAGGGGGCTAGAAGGGACACTGAAGCTTTCTTT | TRBV30 | TRBD1 | many | TRBJ1-1
CASSPSQGGYEQYF | TGTGCCAGCAGTCCGTCCCAGGGGGGATACGAGCAGTACTTC | TRBV27 | NA | NA | TRBJ2-7
CASSYGDKYQETQYF | TGTGCCAGCAGTTACGGTGACAAGTACCAAGAGACCCAGTACTTC | TRBV6-5 | NA | many | TRBJ2-5
CASSWGGSGNTIYF | TGTGCCAGCAGTTGGGGAGGATCCGGAAACACCATATATTTT | TRBV6-2/TRBV6-3 | NA | NA | TRBJ1-3
CASLGDRNSGNTIYF | TGTGCCAGCCTAGGTGATAGAAACTCTGGAAACACCATATATTTT | TRBV28 | NA | NA | TRBJ1-3
CASSQDTGTGQTQYF | TGCGCCAGCAGCCAAGACACAGGGACGGGACAGACCCAGTACTTC | TRBV4-3 | NA | NA | TRBJ2-5
CASSYPFDRDRRNQPQHF | TGTGCCAGCAGTTACCCCTTCGACAGGGATAGGCGCAATCAGCCCCAGCATTTT | TRBV6-2/TRBV6-3 | TRBD1 | NA | TRBJ1-5
CASSRGTGAKETQYF | TGTGCCAGCAGCCGAGGGACAGGAGCTAAGGAGACCCAGTACTTC | TRBV5-4 | TRBD1 | NA | TRBJ2-5
CASSLVVRENTEAFF | TGTGCCAGCAGCTTGGTTGTCAGGGAAAACACTGAAGCTTTCTTT | TRBV5-5 | NA | once | TRBJ1-1
CASSLVQGSYGYTF | TGCGCCAGCAGCTTGGTTCAGGGAAGCTATGGCTACACCTTC | TRBV5-1 | NA | NA | TRBJ1-2
CASSLSIGGDTGELFF | TGTGCCAGCAGCTTATCTATAGGGGGGGACACCGGGGAGCTGTTTTTT | TRBV5-4 | NA | NA | TRBJ2-2
CASKDRVRTEAFF | TGCGCCAGCAAGGACAGGGTACGCACTGAAGCTTTCTTT | TRBV5-1 | TRBD1 | NA | TRBJ1-1
CASSLGGTSYEQYF | TGTGCCAGCAGCTTAGGGGGGACTAGCTACGAGCAGTACTTC | TRBV7-2 | TRBD2 | NA | TRBJ2-7
CASMNSGTSGGVQYF | TGTGCCAGCATGAACTCCGGGACTAGCGGGGGAGTCCAGTACTTC | TRBV2 | TRBD2 | NA | TRBJ2-5
CTARTHNEKLFF | TGCACCGCCAGGACTCATAATGAAAAACTGTTTTTT | TRBV1 | NA | few | TRBJ1-4
CASSLQRVTDTQYF | TGTGCCAGCAGTTTACAGAGGGTCACAGATACGCAGTATTTT | TRBV27 | NA | NA | TRBJ2-3
CASSLAGPLLGEKLFF | TGTGCCAGCAGCTTGGCGGGGCCCCTATTAGGGGAAAAACTGTTTTTT | TRBV11-2 | NA | NA | TRBJ1-4
CASSPDRGPWETQYF | TGTGCCAGCAGCCCTGACAGGGGGCCGTGGGAGACCCAGTACTTC | TRBV7-2 | TRBD1 | NA | TRBJ2-5
CASSQDPNEKLFF | TGCGCCAGCAGCCAAGATCCGAATGAAAAACTGTTTTTT | TRBV4-1 | NA | NA | TRBJ1-4
CASSTRRTDEKLFF | TGTGCCAGCAGTACCCGCCGGACAGATGAAAAACTGTTTTTT | TRBV6-5 | NA | NA | TRBJ1-4
CASSQDTRGSPLHF | TGCGCCAGCAGCCAAGACACTCGGGGTTCACCCCTCCACTTT | TRBV4-3 | NA | NA | TRBJ1-6
CSASLLYTEAFF | TGCAGTGCTAGTCTTCTTTACACTGAAGCTTTCTTT | TRBV20-1 | NA | few | TRBJ1-1
CATSREEGVNTEAFF | TGTGCCACCAGCAGAGAAGAGGGTGTGAACACTGAAGCTTTCTTT | TRBV15 | NA | once | TRBJ1-1
CASRPDGGNEQFF | TGTGCCAGCAGACCGGACGGAGGGAATGAGCAGTTCTTC | TRBV14 | NA | NA | TRBJ2-1
CATKTGTREQYF | TGTGCCACTAAGACAGGGACGCGGGAGCAGTACTTC | TRBV10-3 | TRBD1 | NA | TRBJ2-7
CASSPSGGTPLHF | TGTGCCAGCAGCCCATCGGGAGGTACTCCCCTCCACTTT | TRBV5-4 | NA | NA | TRBJ1-6
CASSGDGRDGYTF | TGTGCCAGCAGCGGGGACGGGAGGGATGGCTACACCTTC | TRBV5-4 | NA | few | TRBJ1-2
CASSYPISGGTGELFF | TGTGCCAGCAGTTATCCCATATCCGGGGGCACCGGGGAGCTGTTTTTT | TRBV6-2/TRBV6-3 | NA | NA | TRBJ2-2
CASSPRGGGGSDTQYF | TGTGCCAGCAGCCCCCGTGGCGGGGGGGGGTCAGATACGCAGTATTTT | TRBV14 | TRBD2 | NA | TRBJ2-3
CASSERTLGRRYEQYF | TGTGCCAGCAGTGAGAGAACCCTGGGGCGACGTTACGAGCAGTACTTC | TRBV6-1 | NA | few | TRBJ2-7
CASSRQGFGYGYTF | TGTGCCAGCAGTCGACAGGGGTTCGGCTATGGCTACACCTTC | TRBV5-6 | TRBD1 | once | TRBJ1-2
CASEAGDADTQYF | TGTGCCAGTGAGGCGGGGGACGCAGATACGCAGTATTTT | TRBV2 | TRBD2 | NA | TRBJ2-3
CASSLQASTAEAFF | TGTGCCAGCAGCTTGCAAGCTTCCACGGCTGAAGCTTTCTTT | TRBV5-4 | NA | few | TRBJ1-1
CASSLGTDGWTEAFF | TGTGCCAGCAGCTTGGGGACAGACGGTTGGACTGAAGCTTTCTTT | TRBV7-9 | TRBD1 | NA | TRBJ1-1
CASSLVAGDTEAFF | TGTGCCAGCAGCTTAGTCGCAGGGGACACTGAAGCTTTCTTT | TRBV7-2 | NA | few | TRBJ1-1
CAWKRSTGTADYNSPLHF | TGTGCCTGGAAGAGATCGACCGGGACAGCGGACTATAATTCACCCCTCCACTTT | TRBV30 | TRBD1 | NA | TRBJ1-6
CASSSASGKGYNEQFF | TGTGCCAGCAGTTCTGCCAGCGGGAAGGGTTACAATGAGCAGTTCTTC | TRBV28 | TRBD2 | NA | TRBJ2-1
CASSLPGQGGTGELFF | TGTGCCAGCAGCTTGCCGGGACAGGGTGGGACCGGGGAGCTGTTTTTT | TRBV5-4 | TRBD1 | NA | TRBJ2-2
CASSLRLAGGLPDTQYF | TGTGCCAGCAGCTTACGACTAGCGGGGGGGCTCCCAGATACGCAGTATTTT | TRBV7-2 | TRBD2 | few | TRBJ2-3
CASSPLGQGFYSPLHF | TGTGCCAGCTCACCGCTAGGACAGGGGTTCTATTCACCCCTCCACTTT | TRBV18 | TRBD1 | NA | TRBJ1-6
CASSLPQGGSGGYNEQFF | TGTGCCAGCAGCTTACCTCAGGGGGGTAGCGGCGGTTACAATGAGCAGTTCTTC | TRBV7-3 | NA | once | TRBJ2-1